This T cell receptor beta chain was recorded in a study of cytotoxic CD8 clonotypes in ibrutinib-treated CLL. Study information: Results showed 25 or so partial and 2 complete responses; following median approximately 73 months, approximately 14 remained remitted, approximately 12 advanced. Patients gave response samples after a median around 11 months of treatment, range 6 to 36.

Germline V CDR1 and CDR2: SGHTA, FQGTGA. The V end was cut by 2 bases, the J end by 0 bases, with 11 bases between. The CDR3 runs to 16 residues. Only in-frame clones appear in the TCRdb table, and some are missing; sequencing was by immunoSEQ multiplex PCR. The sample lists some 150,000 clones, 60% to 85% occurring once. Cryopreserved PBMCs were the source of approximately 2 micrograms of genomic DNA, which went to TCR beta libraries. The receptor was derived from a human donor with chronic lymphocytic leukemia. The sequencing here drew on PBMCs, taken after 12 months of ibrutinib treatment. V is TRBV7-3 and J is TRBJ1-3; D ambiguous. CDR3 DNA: TGTGCCAGCAGCTTAGGTCAGGTTAACTCTGGAAACACCATATATTTT. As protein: CASSLGQVNSGNTIYF.